What follows is one TCR beta chain and its context. The CDR3 extends over 13 amino acids. V gave up 1 base and J gave up 7 bases, with 7 bases separating them. Germline CDR1 reads SGHAT; CDR2 reads FQDESV (reference sequence). The data originate from a study of blood T cell repertoires in COVID-19. On the study more broadly: Sites across the United States, Italy and Spain contributed samples from acute and convalescent COVID-19. The analysed material was cDNA or gDNA that came from T cells, B-cell-depleted T cells, or PBMCs.

Original methodology: Amplification of reference gene primers was used by the study to estimate nucleated cell counts. Produced via immunoSEQ multiplex PCR; TCRdb's table is partial and in-frame only. The D gene and trimming were derived from the DNA, and the V and J assignments and clone size from that table. The data show 130,000 to 150,000 clones, with around 87% seen just once and approximately 9% held by the top ten. The sequence was obtained from a woman in her forties or fifties with active or convalescent COVID-19. This chain links TRBV11-1 with TRBJ2-2, with unresolved D. Sequencing was done on a sample of peripheral blood. CDR3: CASSLGFSGELFF. The CDR3 DNA is TGTGCCAGCAGCTTAGGGTTCAGCGGGGAGCTGTTTTTT.